This T cell receptor beta chain was captured by sequencing in a study of a mutant IDH1 vaccine in newly diagnosed glioma. In the study overall: Patients got their first vaccination 4-6 weeks after radiotherapy alone, or with temozolomide cycles.

Worth noting for this clone: Its antigen is not known.

Sample time point: week 23, last vaccination. Doses consisted of 300 ug of mutant IDH1 20-mer peptide each, paired with topical imiquimod. TCRdb's table, derived via immunoSEQ multiplex PCR, lists solely in-frame clones and lacks some. The sample carries fewer than 45,000 clones, approximately 89% recorded once. The CDR3 extends over 17 amino acids. The germline CDR1 and CDR2 sequences are KGHSH and LQKENI. Trimming cost V 3 bases and J 1 base, with 18 bases left between them. The sequenced sample was PBMCs, obtained from a glioma patient whose treatment included an IDH1 peptide vaccine. This chain joins TRBV18 and TRBJ2-5; TRBD2 is a possible D gene (5 bases). The sequence came from a man aged 45 to 65 with glioma. CDR3 sequence: CASSPGLPGSFQETQYF. The CDR3 DNA reads as TGTGCCAGCTCACCTGGCCTGCCGGGGTCTTTCCAAGAGACCCAGTACTTC.